This T cell receptor beta chain was profiled in a study of low-dose radiotherapy and immunotherapy resistance in tumors. Across the study: Radiation delivery to Cohort 1 consisted of 0.5 Gy per fraction every 2 weeks, summing to 6.5 Gy.

This clonotype was counted many times. As to time point: before trial treatment. The donors' treatment consisted of nivolumab, ipilimumab, aspirin, low-dose cyclophosphamide and low-dose radiotherapy. First-strand cDNA relied on TRAV- and TRBV-specific primers spanning alpha and beta chains. A roughly 20-cycle PCR with a constant-region primer and V-primer adapter amplified TCRs. Isolated mRNA underwent amplification via in vitro transcription. One entry per CDR3 protein, called by TCRdb with MiXCR from the reads. The sample shows more than 45,000 distinct CDR3 sequences, approximately 25% of them seen only once. The junction had 7 bases not matched to a gene; V was cut back by 5 bases and J by 3 bases. This CDR3 is 15 amino acids long. Per the germline V gene, CDR1 is DFQATT and CDR2 is SNEGSKA (reference sequence).

Source: PBMCs, taken before treatment. V gene TRBV20-1 combines with J gene TRBJ2-5; 12 bases are shared with TRBD2. This TCR was recovered from a male donor with prostate cancer. CDR3 sequence (DNA): TGCAGTGCTGAACTAGCGGGGGGACCTAAAGAGACCCAGTACTTC. Translation: CSAELAGGPKETQYF.